The 25 T cell receptor beta chains presented below share a single source sample, sequenced in a study of CD8+ T cells in alopecia areata. The study team obtained lesional scalp punch biopsies and peripheral blood from alopecia areata patients. RNA was isolated and reverse transcribed to cDNA, the sequencing template. Produced via immunoSEQ multiplex PCR; TCRdb's table is partial and in-frame only. The data contain 13,000 or so clones, 45% to 70% of them seen just once; the ten biggest clones take up 13%. Sequenced material: skin. The origin of the receptors is a human donor with alopecia areata.

The V and J genes are TRBV15 and TRBJ2-5; no clear D gene. CDR1 and CDR2 (germline): LNHNV, YYDKDF (reference sequence). Trimming removed 1 base from V and 5 bases from J, with 8 bases in between. This CDR3 has 13 residues. In DNA form, the CDR3 reads TGTGCCACCAGCAGAGCAGGAACGGAGACCCAGTACTTC. Amino acid sequence: CATSRAGTETQYF.

The chain employs TRBV4-3 and TRBJ1-4; D not certain. CDR1 and CDR2 (germline): LGHNA, YSLEER. V lost 2 bases, J lost 3 bases, and 10 bases lay in between. This CDR3 region has 15 residues. The CDR3 is CASSQRPGANEKLFF. CDR3 sequence (DNA): TGCGCCAGCAGCCAACGCCCTGGGGCTAATGAAAAACTGTTTTTT.

This clone has only a few counts. V usage is TRBV7-8 and J usage is TRBJ2-5, with TRBD1 matching 11 bases. The J call may be mistaken, given a closer DNA end match to TRBJ2-7. The CDR3 runs to 14 residues. Looked up from germline, CDR1 is SGHVS and CDR2 is FQNEAQ. CDR3 bases: TGTGCCAGCAGCTTACCGGGACAGGGGGACGAGCAGTACTTC. As protein: CASSLPGQGDEQYF.

The V call is TRBV4-1, the J call TRBJ1-4, with D unclear. This CDR3 contains 15 residues. Trimming pared 2 bases from V and 5 bases from J, leaving 12 bases between. The germline gives CDR1 MGHRA, CDR2 YSYEKL. CDR3 residues: CASSQQQAVNEKLFF. The CDR3 region has the DNA TGCGCCAGCAGCCAACAGCAGGCAGTCAATGAAAAACTGTTTTTT.

CDR3 loop: CASSPGHRELFF. The DNA of the CDR3 is TGTGCCAGCTCACCAGGGCATCGGGAGCTGTTTTTT. The chain employs TRBV18 and TRBJ2-2; unclear D gene. This CDR3 spans 12 amino acids. Germline loops: CDR1 KGHSH, CDR2 LQKENI. V lost 2 bases and J 9 bases, leaving 7 bases between the germline ends.

V gene TRBV28 combines with J gene TRBJ2-7; D perhaps matches TRBD1 (5 bases). The germline V and J ends were trimmed by 3 bases and 2 bases, with 17 bases remaining between them. CDR3 length equals 16 residues. The germline gives CDR1 MDHEN, CDR2 SYDVKM. The CDR3 bases are TGTGCCAGCAGTTTGTGGGGCAGGGTAGACACCTACGAGCAGTACTTC. Translated: CASSLWGRVDTYEQYF.

The chain couples TRBV4-1 to TRBJ2-5, with D hard to call. Germline values: CDR1 MGHRA, CDR2 YSYEKL. With 1 base removed from V and 3 bases from J, the gap between germline ends came to 6 bases. This CDR3 is 13 amino acids long. The CDR3 loop reads CASSQGSEETQYF. CDR3 bases: TGCGCCAGCAGCCAAGGTTCAGAAGAGACCCAGTACTTC.

The gene calls are TRBV25-1 and TRBJ2-3; TRBD1 aligns across 9 bases. V trimming: 2 bases; J trimming: 3 bases; junction bases outside the gene matches: 3. The CDR3 contains 15 residues. Per germline, CDR1 MGHDK and CDR2 SYGVNS. CDR3 nucleotide sequence: TGTGCCAGCAGTGAAGGGACAGGGATGACAGATACGCAGTATTTT. The encoded protein is CASSEGTGMTDTQYF.

This clone was seen a handful of times. Germline is not matched at one junction end, which may reflect a read error. The chain combines TRBV7-7 with TRBJ2-1; a weak D match, TRBD2 (5 bases). The CDR3 sequence is 15 residues long. The germline CDR1 and CDR2 sequences are SSHAT and FNYEAQ (reference sequence). DNA of the CDR3: TGTGCTAGCAGCCGTCTGAGCGGCCTAGGAGATGAGCAGTTCTTC. Protein: CASSRLSGLGDEQFF. The full variable domain, in which reference TRBV7-7 and TRBJ2-1 provide the parts outside the CDR3, is GAGVSQSPRYKVTKRGQDVTLRCDPISSHATLYWYQQALGQGPEFLTYFNYEAQPDKSGLPSDRFSAERPEGSISTLTIQRTEQRDSAMYRCASSRLSGLGDEQFFGPGTRLTVL.

The chain links TRBV4-1 to TRBJ2-1; TRBD1 matches at 7 bases. Germline values: CDR1 MGHRA, CDR2 YSYEKL. The CDR3 runs 16 residues. V was clipped by 1 base and J by 5 bases; unmatched bases: 8. The CDR3 sequence is CASSQGETGYNNEQFF. CDR3 nucleotide sequence: TGCGCCAGCAGCCAAGGTGAGACAGGGTATAACAATGAGCAGTTCTTC.

This clone has just a few counts. This sequence joins TRBV7-9 and TRBJ1-1; no clear D gene. There are 14 residues in the CDR3. The ends were cut back, 1 base at V and 1 base at J, with 7 bases in the middle. Germline CDR1 SEHNR, CDR2 FQNEAQ (reference sequence). The CDR3 reads CASSLVGWNTEAFF. Here the CDR3 DNA reads TGTGCCAGCAGCTTAGTAGGGTGGAACACTGAAGCTTTCTTT.

The chain couples TRBV14 to TRBJ1-2; D call uncertain. CDR1 is SGHDN and CDR2 is FVKESK in the germline V gene. V lost 0 bases to trimming and J lost 1 base, with 3 bases between them. This CDR3 spans 13 amino acids. Written as DNA, the CDR3 is TGTGCCAGCAGCCAAGAATTTAACTATGGCTACACCTTC. It yields the protein CASSQEFNYGYTF.

The chain couples TRBV7-9 to TRBJ2-1; perhaps D is TRBD1 or TRBD2 (5 bases each). The CDR3 has 14 residues. Germline V gene data show CDR1 as SEHNR and CDR2 as FQNEAQ (reference sequence). Between the trimmed V and J ends, which lost 6 bases and 10 bases, there was a span of 19 bases. The CDR3 DNA sequence: TGTGCCAGCAGGGCCGGGACCCAGCTATCGGAGCAGTTCTTC. It is translated as CASRAGTQLSEQFF.

The DNA for the CDR3 is TGCAGCGTCCCCGGGGTCCAGGACGAGCAGTACTTC. Amino acid sequence: CSVPGVQDEQYF. V is TRBV29-1 and J is TRBJ2-7; D may be TRBD2 (5 bases). The CDR3 spans 12 residues. Trimming stripped 6 bases from V and 5 bases from J, with 14 bases between. Germline CDR1 reads SQVTM; CDR2 reads ANQGSEA.

The genes are TRBV6-5 and TRBJ2-1; a possible D gene is TRBD1 (8 bases). This CDR3 spans 16 amino acids. The ends were cut back, 4 bases at V and 4 bases at J, with 17 bases in the middle. Germline V gives CDR1 MNHEY, CDR2 SVGAGI. CDR3 nucleotides: TGTGCCAGCAGTTCCAGGGGGCTAGCGGCTTACAATGAGCAGTTCTTC. Protein product: CASSSRGLAAYNEQFF.

The rearrangement links TRBV4-1 to TRBJ2-1; 8 bases align to TRBD2. This CDR3 has 17 residues. Germline V gene lookup returns CDR1 MGHRA and CDR2 YSYEKL. J lost 2 bases, V lost 1 base, and 7 bases had no gene match. CDR3 DNA: TGCGCCAGCAGCCAAGGCCTAGGACTAGCCGCCTACAATGAGCAGTTCTTC. Its translation is CASSQGLGLAAYNEQFF.

This chain uses TRBV6-5 with TRBJ2-4, with TRBD2 matching 8 bases. CDR3 length: 14 amino acids. The J segment lost 10 bases and the V segment lost 0 bases, leaving 5 bases of the junction unmatched. Per germline, CDR1 MNHEY and CDR2 SVGAGI. The CDR3 region has the DNA TGTGCCAGCAGTTACTCACAGCGGGAGAGGATTCAGTACTTC. This translates into CASSYSQRERIQYF.

The J gene is TRBJ2-2, the V gene TRBV28; D unresolved. The germline gives CDR1 MDHEN, CDR2 SYDVKM. The CDR3 covers 12 residues. V lost 3 bases, J lost 7 bases, and 6 bases lay in between. The CDR3 region has the DNA TGTGCCAGCAGTTTTTTCAACGGGGAGCTGTTTTTT. Translated, it gives CASSFFNGELFF.

This chain uses TRBV13 with TRBJ2-7; the D gene is possibly TRBD2 (6 bases). The V end lost 3 bases, the J end lost 4 bases, and 13 bases lay between the germline ends. This CDR3 contains 14 residues. Per the germline V gene, CDR1 is PRHDT and CDR2 is FYEKMQ (reference sequence). The CDR3 DNA is TGTGCCAGCAGCTTCCGGGACGGGGGATACGAGCAGTACTTC. It yields the protein CASSFRDGGYEQYF.

This rearrangement joins TRBV7-2 to TRBJ2-3; the match to TRBD2 covers 9 bases. This CDR3 region has 17 residues. Germline CDR1 SGHTA, CDR2 FQGNSA. The V segment lost 0 bases and the J segment 3 bases; nucleotides outside the gene matches: 7. In DNA form, the CDR3 reads TGTGCCAGCAGCTTAGCGCTCTTGCGGGGGGGAACAGATACGCAGTATTTT. Translating gives CASSLALLRGGTDTQYF.

This chain links TRBV7-8 with TRBJ2-5, with no clear D. The CDR3 is 14 amino acids. V was shortened by 5 bases and J by 1 base, with 11 bases between the two germline ends. The germline gives CDR1 SGHVS, CDR2 FQNEAQ. CDR3 amino acids: CASSPRRSQETQYF. In nucleotides, the CDR3 is TGTGCCAGCAGCCCCCGACGGAGCCAAGAGACCCAGTACTTC. The variable domain in full, with the rest retrieved from reference TRBV7-8 and TRBJ2-5, is GAGVSQSPRYKVAKRGQDVALRCDPISGHVSLFWYQQALGQGPEFLTYFQNEAQLDKSGLPSDRFFAERPEGSVSTLKIQRTQQEDSAVYLCASSPRRSQETQYFGPGTRLLVL.

The chain has TRBV6-5 and TRBJ1-2, with 8 bases lining up with TRBD1. Germline trimming cut 1 base from V and 4 bases from J; bases unmatched to any gene: 2. The CDR3 consists of 14 residues. Looked up from germline, CDR1 is MNHEY and CDR2 is SVGAGI. CDR3 sequence (DNA): TGTGCCAGCAGTTACTGGCAGGGGGCCTATGGCTACACCTTC. Translation gives CASSYWQGAYGYTF.

J is TRBJ2-1 and V is TRBV7-9, with 10 bases lining up with TRBD2. This CDR3 has 15 residues. From germline, CDR1 is SEHNR and CDR2 FQNEAQ (reference sequence). The V and J ends lost 6 bases and 3 bases, in that order; junction bases with no gene match: 5. As DNA, the CDR3 is TGTGCCAGCAGTTCAGGACTAGCGGACTACAATGAGCAGTTCTTC. Amino acid sequence: CASSSGLADYNEQFF.

The chain links TRBV11-3 to TRBJ1-6, with a weak D call TRBD1 (6 bases). Trimming removed 2 bases from V and 7 bases from J, with 12 bases in between. Per germline, CDR1 SGHNT and CDR2 YENEEA. The length of the CDR3 is 15 residues. The CDR3 reads CASSLFGGRNSPLHF. The CDR3 bases are TGTGCCAGCAGCTTATTTGGGGGGCGCAATTCACCCCTCCACTTT.

As for this clone: An end of the junction does not agree with germline; a read error may underlie this. The V and J genes are TRBV5-3 and TRBJ1-2, with 7 bases identical to TRBD1. TRBV5-3 belongs to the ORF category, with a function that is uncertain. This CDR3 is 14 amino acids long. DNA of the CDR3: TGTGCCAGCAGCTCGATACGACAGGGCCATGGCTACACCTTC. It is translated as CASSSIRQGHGYTF.